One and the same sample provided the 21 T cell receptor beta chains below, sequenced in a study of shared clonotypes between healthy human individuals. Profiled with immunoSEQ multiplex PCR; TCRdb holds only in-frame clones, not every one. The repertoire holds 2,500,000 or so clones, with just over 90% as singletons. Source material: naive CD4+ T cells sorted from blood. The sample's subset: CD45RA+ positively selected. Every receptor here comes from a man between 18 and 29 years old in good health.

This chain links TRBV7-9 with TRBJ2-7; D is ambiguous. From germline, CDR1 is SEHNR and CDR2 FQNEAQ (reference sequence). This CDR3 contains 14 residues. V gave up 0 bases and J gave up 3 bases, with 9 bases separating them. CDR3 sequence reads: CASSLAGSFYEQYF. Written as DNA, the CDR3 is TGTGCCAGCAGCTTAGCGGGTAGCTTCTACGAGCAGTACTTC.

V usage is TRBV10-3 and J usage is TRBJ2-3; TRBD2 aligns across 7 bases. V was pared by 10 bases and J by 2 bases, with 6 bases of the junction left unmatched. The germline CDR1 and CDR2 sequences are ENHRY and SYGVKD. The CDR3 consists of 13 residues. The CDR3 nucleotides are TGTGCCACTTGGGGGGGATACACAGATACGCAGTATTTT. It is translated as CATWGGYTDTQYF.

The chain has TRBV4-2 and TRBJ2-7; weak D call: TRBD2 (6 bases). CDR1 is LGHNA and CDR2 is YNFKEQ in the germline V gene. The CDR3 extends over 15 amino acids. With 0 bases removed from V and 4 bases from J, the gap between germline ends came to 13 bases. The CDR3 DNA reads TGTGCCAGCAGCCAAGATATACGGGGGATTTACGAGCAGTACTTC. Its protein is CASSQDIRGIYEQYF.

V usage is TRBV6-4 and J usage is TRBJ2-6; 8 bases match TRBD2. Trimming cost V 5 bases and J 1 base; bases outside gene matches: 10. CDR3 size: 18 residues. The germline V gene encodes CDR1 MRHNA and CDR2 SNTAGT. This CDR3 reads CASSFPGTRESGANVLTF. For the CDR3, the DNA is TGTGCCAGCAGTTTCCCCGGGACTAGAGAGTCTGGGGCCAACGTCCTGACTTTC.

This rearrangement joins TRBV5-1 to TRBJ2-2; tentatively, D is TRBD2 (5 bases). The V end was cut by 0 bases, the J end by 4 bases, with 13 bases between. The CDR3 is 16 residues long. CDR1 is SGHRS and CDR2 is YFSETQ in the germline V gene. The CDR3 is CASSLDRTRSTGELFF. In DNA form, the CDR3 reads TGCGCCAGCAGCTTGGATCGTACTAGAAGCACCGGGGAGCTGTTTTTT.

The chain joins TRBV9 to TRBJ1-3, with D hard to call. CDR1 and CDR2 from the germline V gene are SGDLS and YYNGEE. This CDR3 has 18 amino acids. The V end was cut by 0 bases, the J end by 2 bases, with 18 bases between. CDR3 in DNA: TGTGCCAGCAGCGTAGATAGGGCCTCAATACGAACTGGAAACACCATATATTTT. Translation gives CASSVDRASIRTGNTIYF.

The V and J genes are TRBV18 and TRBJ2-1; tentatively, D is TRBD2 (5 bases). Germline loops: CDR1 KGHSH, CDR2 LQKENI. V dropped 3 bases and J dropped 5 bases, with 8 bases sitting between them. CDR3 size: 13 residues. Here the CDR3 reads CASSPMRDNEQFF. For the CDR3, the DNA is TGTGCCAGCTCACCCATGCGGGACAATGAGCAGTTCTTC.

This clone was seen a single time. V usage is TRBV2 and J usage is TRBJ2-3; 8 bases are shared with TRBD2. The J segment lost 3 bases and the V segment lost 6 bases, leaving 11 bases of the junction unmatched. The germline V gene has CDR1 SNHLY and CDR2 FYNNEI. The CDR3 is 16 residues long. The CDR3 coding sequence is TGTGCCAGCAGGATTACTAGCGGAGGGGGGACAGATACGCAGTATTTT. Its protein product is CASRITSGGGTDTQYF.

The CDR3 bases are TGTGCCAGCAGTATGGACAGGGGGCTGAGCGAGCAGTACTTC. Its translation is CASSMDRGLSEQYF. V usage is TRBV27 and J usage is TRBJ2-7; 11 nucleotides match TRBD1. This CDR3 is 14 amino acids long. J was trimmed by 6 bases and V by 5 bases; bases with no gene match: 6. The germline V gene encodes CDR1 MNHEY and CDR2 SMNVEV (reference sequence).

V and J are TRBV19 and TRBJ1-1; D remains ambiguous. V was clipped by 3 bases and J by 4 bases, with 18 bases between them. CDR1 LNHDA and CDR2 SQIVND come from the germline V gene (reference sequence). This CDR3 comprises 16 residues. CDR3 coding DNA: TGTGCCAGTAGTATGCAGGCAGGCGCGGGTCCCACTGAAGCTTTCTTT. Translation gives CASSMQAGAGPTEAFF.

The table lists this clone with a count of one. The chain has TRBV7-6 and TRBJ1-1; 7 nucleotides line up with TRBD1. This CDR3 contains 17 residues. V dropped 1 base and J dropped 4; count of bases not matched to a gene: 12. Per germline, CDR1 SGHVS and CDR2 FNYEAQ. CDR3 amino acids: CASSLGAKRQGGTEAFF. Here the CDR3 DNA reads TGTGCCAGCAGCTTAGGCGCGAAAAGACAGGGAGGCACTGAAGCTTTCTTT.

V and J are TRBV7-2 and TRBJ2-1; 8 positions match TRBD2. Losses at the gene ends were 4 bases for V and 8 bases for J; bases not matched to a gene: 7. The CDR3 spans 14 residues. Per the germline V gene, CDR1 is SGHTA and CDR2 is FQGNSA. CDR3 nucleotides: TGTGCCAGCAGCTCCTGGACTAGCTCAGATGAGCAGTTCTTC. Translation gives CASSSWTSSDEQFF.

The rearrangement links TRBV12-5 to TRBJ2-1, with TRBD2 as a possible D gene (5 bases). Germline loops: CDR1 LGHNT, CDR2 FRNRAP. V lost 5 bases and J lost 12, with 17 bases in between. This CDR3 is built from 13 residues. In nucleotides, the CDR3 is TGTGCTAGTGGTGCCCCCCCCGTAGGGAGGCAGTTCTTC. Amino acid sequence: CASGAPPVGRQFF.

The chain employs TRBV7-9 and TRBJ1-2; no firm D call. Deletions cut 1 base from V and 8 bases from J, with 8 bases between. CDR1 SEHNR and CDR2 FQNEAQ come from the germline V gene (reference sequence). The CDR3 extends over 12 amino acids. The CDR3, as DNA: TGTGCCAGCAGCTTAGGGGAGGGCGGCTACACCTTC. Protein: CASSLGEGGYTF.

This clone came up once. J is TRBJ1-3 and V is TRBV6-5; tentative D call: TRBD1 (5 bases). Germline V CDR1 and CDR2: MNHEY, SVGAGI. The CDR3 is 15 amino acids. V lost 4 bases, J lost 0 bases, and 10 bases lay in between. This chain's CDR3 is CASSSRGFSGNTIYF. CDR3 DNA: TGTGCCAGCAGTTCCCGGGGGTTCTCTGGAAACACCATATATTTT.

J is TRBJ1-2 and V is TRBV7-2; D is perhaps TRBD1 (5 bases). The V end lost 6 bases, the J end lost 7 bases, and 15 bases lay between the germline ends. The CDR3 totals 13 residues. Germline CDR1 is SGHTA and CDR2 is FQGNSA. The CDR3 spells CASRQTAAGGYTF. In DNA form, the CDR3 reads TGTGCCAGCAGACAGACAGCTGCCGGTGGCTACACCTTC.

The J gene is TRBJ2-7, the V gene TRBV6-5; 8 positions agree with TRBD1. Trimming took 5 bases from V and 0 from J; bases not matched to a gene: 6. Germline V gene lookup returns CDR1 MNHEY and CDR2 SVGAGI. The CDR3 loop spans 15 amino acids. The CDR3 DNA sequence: TGTGCCAGCAGTAAAAGAACAGGGGGCTCCTACGAGCAGTACTTC. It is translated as CASSKRTGGSYEQYF.

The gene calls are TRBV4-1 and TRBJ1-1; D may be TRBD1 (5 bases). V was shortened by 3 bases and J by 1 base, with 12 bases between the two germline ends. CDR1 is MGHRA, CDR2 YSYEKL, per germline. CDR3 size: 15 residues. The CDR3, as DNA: TGCGCCAGCAGCCAGCCGGGACGGAGGAACACTGAAGCTTTCTTT. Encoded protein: CASSQPGRRNTEAFF.

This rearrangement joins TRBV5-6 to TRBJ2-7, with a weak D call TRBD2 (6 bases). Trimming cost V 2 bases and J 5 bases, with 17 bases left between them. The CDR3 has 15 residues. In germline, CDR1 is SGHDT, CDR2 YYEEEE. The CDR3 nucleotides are TGTGCCAGCAGCTTTATCGCTCTAGCGTCTCACGAGCAGTACTTC. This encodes CASSFIALASHEQYF.

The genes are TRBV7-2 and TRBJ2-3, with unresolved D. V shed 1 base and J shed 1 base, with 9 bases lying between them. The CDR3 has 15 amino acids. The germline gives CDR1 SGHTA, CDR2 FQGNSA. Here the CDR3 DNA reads TGTGCCAGCAGCTTAGGTCTGGAGCGCACAGATACGCAGTATTTT. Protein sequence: CASSLGLERTDTQYF.

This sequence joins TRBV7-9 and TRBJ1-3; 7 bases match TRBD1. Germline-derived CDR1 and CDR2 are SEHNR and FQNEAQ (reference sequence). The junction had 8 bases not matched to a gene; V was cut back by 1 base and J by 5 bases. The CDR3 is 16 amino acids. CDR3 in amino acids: CASSLGGDRERNTIYF. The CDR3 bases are TGTGCCAGCAGCTTAGGAGGGGACAGAGAGCGAAACACCATATATTTT.